Listed below are T cell receptor beta chains from one sample, sequenced in a study of cytotoxic CD8 clonotypes in ibrutinib-treated CLL. Clones were sequenced by immunoSEQ multiplex PCR, and TCRdb holds only the in-frame ones, with some missing. The table shows about 84,000 clones, with 70% to 90% occurring only once. The material sequenced was PBMCs, taken before ibrutinib treatment. The receptor set was obtained from a human donor with chronic lymphocytic leukemia. Both conserved end residues are part of each CDR3. The D gene is left open where the match is weak. Where a row states a size, it is once, few, many or the class of an expanded clone; other rows omit it.

v_gene	d_gene	j_gene	abundance	CDR3aa	CDR3nt
TRBV7-3	TRBD2	TRBJ2-5	NA	CASSLGLAEMRETQYF	TGTGCCAGCAGCTTAGGACTAGCGGAGATGAGAGAGACCCAGTACTTC
TRBV6-1	NA	TRBJ1-2	NA	CASRDRFYGYTF	TGTGCCAGCAGGGACAGATTCTATGGCTACACCTTC
TRBV4-1	NA	TRBJ1-4	NA	CASSQVVGGSNEKLFF	TGCGCCAGCAGCCAGGTTGTTGGCGGATCTAATGAAAAACTGTTTTTT
TRBV7-2	NA	TRBJ2-7	NA	CASSLAGVTEQYF	TGTGCCAGCAGCCTCGCAGGGGTTACCGAGCAGTACTTC
TRBV7-6	NA	TRBJ2-1	once	CASSLDGASYNEQFF	TGTGCCAGCAGCTTAGATGGCGCTTCCTACAATGAGCAGTTCTTC
TRBV9	NA	TRBJ1-1	NA	CASSVYDNPNTEAFF	TGTGCCAGCAGCGTCTATGACAACCCGAACACTGAAGCTTTCTTT
TRBV25-1	NA	TRBJ2-1	NA	CASSGTGARAGVHNEQFF	TGTGCCAGCAGTGGGACAGGGGCGAGAGCGGGAGTCCACAATGAGCAGTTCTTC
TRBV7-9	NA	TRBJ2-3	NA	CASSLIQGSTDTQYF	TGTGCCAGCAGCTTAATCCAGGGTTCCACAGATACGCAGTATTTT
TRBV10-3	NA	TRBJ2-1	NA	CAIRQAWRGDEQFF	TGTGCCATCAGGCAGGCTTGGAGGGGCGATGAGCAGTTCTTC
TRBV11-2	NA	TRBJ1-5	NA	CASSLGPKQPQHF	TGTGCCAGCAGCTTAGGCCCAAAGCAGCCCCAGCATTTT
TRBV5-1	NA	TRBJ2-7	NA	CASSLAGRGYEQYF	TGCGCCAGCAGCTTGGCCGGGCGGGGCTACGAGCAGTACTTC
TRBV11-3	NA	TRBJ2-3	NA	CASSLVLRPRTYDTDTQYF	TGTGCCAGCAGCTTAGTTTTGAGGCCTAGAACCTACGACACAGATACGCAGTATTTT
TRBV6-5	NA	TRBJ1-1	NA	CASSYVSGRPGAEAFF	TGTGCCAGCAGTTACGTCTCGGGCAGACCTGGGGCTGAAGCTTTCTTT
TRBV9	TRBD1	TRBJ1-3	once	CASSAGGTEYSGNTIYF	TGTGCCAGCAGCGCCGGTGGGACAGAATACTCTGGAAACACCATATATTTT
TRBV30	NA	TRBJ1-4	NA	CAWSPRGGEKLFF	TGTGCCTGGAGCCCCCGGGGAGGCGAAAAACTGTTTTTT
TRBV4-2	TRBD1	TRBJ2-2	NA	CASSQGYDRGGNTGELFF	TGTGCCAGCAGCCAAGGGTATGACAGGGGAGGGAACACCGGGGAGCTGTTTTTT
TRBV4-1	NA	TRBJ1-1	NA	CASSQSGFTEAFF	TGCGCCAGCAGCCAATCGGGGTTCACTGAAGCTTTCTTT
TRBV2	NA	TRBJ2-2	NA	CASIRENTGELFF	TGTGCCAGCATTCGGGAAAACACCGGGGAGCTGTTTTTT